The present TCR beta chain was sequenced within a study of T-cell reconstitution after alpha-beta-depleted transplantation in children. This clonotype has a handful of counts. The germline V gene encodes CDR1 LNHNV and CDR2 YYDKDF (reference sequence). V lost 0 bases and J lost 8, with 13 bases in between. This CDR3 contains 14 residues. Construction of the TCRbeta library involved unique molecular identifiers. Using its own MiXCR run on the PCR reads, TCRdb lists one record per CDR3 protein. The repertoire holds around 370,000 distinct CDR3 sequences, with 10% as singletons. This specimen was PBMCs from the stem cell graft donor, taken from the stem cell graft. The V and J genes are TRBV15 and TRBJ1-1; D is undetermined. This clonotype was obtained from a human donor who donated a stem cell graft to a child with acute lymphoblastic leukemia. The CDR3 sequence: CATSRDRGMLEAFF. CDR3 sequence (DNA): TGTGCCACCAGCAGAGACCGCGGGATGTTGGAAGCTTTCTTT.